These 22 T cell receptor beta chains were all obtained from the same sample, sequenced in a study of CD8+CD57+ T cells in acquired aplastic anemia (dated by TCRdb to the late 2010s). TCRdb names Illumina HiSeq 2000 as the instrument used. Genomic DNA was used as template for profiling of TCR beta VDJ combinations and CDR3 sequences. TCRdb applied fastp at Q25 and MiXCR to the public reads, then kept only in-frame beta chains. Duplicate CDR3 protein sequences are folded into a single record with the most common DNA and genes. This sample is represented by some 200,000 distinct CDR3 sequences; roughly 35% of them were singletons. The top ten hold approximately 1.2% of the sample. The sequencing input was sorted CD4+, CD8+, or CD8+CD57+ T cells (not recorded which) from PBMCs. The receptors derive from a human donor in good health, serving as a control.

As regards this clonotype: Because it lacks the conserved phenylalanine or tryptophan at the end, this CDR3 is likely a read error. J is TRBJ1-1 and V is TRBV15; no reliable D call. The CDR3 has 14 residues. Germline V lookup: CDR1 LNHNV, CDR2 YYDKDF (reference sequence). The V and J ends lost 3 bases and 1 base respectively, with 9 bases between them. This CDR3 is CATSSESWNTEAFL. The CDR3 nucleotides read TGTGCCACCAGCAGTGAGTCGTGGAACACTGAAGCTTTCCTT.

The chain joins TRBV5-1 to TRBJ2-5; 10 bases are shared with TRBD1. Germline V CDR1 and CDR2: SGHRS, YFSETQ. The CDR3 sequence is 16 residues long. J lost 4 bases, V lost 1 base, and 7 bases had no gene match. CDR3 DNA sequence: TGCGCCAGCAGCTTGCAGGGACAGGGGAGAAGAGAGACCCAGTACTTC. It encodes CASSLQGQGRRETQYF.

This clonotype was picked up a small number of times. This chain joins TRBV5-6 and TRBJ2-7, with D hard to call. The ends were cut back, 0 bases at V and 3 bases at J, with 10 bases in the middle. This CDR3 comprises 14 residues. Per the germline V gene, CDR1 is SGHDT and CDR2 is YYEEEE. CDR3 coding DNA: TGTGCCAGCAGCTTGGCCGGTAATTTCTACGAGCAGTACTTC. It encodes CASSLAGNFYEQYF.

The J gene is TRBJ2-5, the V gene TRBV6-1, with 7 bases aligning to TRBD2. The germline V gene has CDR1 MNHNS and CDR2 SASEGT. Germline trimming cut 7 bases from V and 7 bases from J; bases unmatched to any gene: 9. The CDR3 is 13 residues long. DNA for the CDR3: TGTGCCAGCAAGGTCAGCGGGGTAGGGACCCAGTACTTC. It yields the protein CASKVSGVGTQYF.

CDR3 residues: CASSLGFMGTPYGYTF. The DNA of the CDR3 is TGTGCCAGCAGCTTAGGATTTATGGGGACACCCTATGGCTACACCTTC. The rearrangement uses TRBV25-1 and TRBJ1-2; TRBD1 is a possible D gene (6 bases). CDR1 MGHDK and CDR2 SYGVNS come from the germline V gene. The CDR3 covers 16 residues. V was cut by 6 bases and J by 4 bases, with 21 bases left in between.

The J gene is TRBJ2-7, the V gene TRBV29-1, with D uncertain. The germline V gene encodes CDR1 SQVTM and CDR2 ANQGSEA. The CDR3 is 11 amino acids. The V end lost 5 bases, the J end lost 4 bases, and 9 bases lay between the germline ends. The CDR3 DNA sequence: TGCAGCGTTTTTCACGGATACGAGCAGTACTTC. Its translation: CSVFHGYEQYF.

This clonotype was seen repeatedly, ten times or more. The chain has TRBV5-6 and TRBJ1-6, with a tentative D call TRBD1 (5 bases). The germline V gene encodes CDR1 SGHDT and CDR2 YYEEEE. Between the trimmed V and J ends, which lost 0 bases and 6 bases, there was a span of 10 bases. This CDR3 is built from 15 residues. CDR3 sequence: CASSLGPQGNSPLHF. As DNA, the CDR3 is TGTGCCAGCAGCTTGGGACCGCAGGGTAATTCACCCCTCCACTTT.

This clonotype has a count of ten or more. V is TRBV7-2 and J is TRBJ1-2; 10 bases line up with TRBD1. Germline V gene data show CDR1 as SGHTA and CDR2 as FQGNSA. V gave up 5 bases and J gave up 4 bases; unmatched junction bases: 4. The CDR3 runs 14 residues. The CDR3 DNA reads TGTGCCAGCAGCCTCGACAGGGGGCTCTATGGCTACACCTTC. Translating it yields CASSLDRGLYGYTF.

The rearrangement joins TRBV4-1 to TRBJ1-2; TRBD1 aligns across 7 bases. The V gene's germline CDR1 is MGHRA and CDR2 YSYEKL. The CDR3 runs 15 residues. The V gene end was trimmed by 2 bases and the J gene end by 3 bases; junction bases not matched to a gene: 6. CDR3 loop: CASSQPGTAYYGYTF. CDR3 bases: TGCGCCAGCAGCCAACCCGGGACAGCTTACTATGGCTACACCTTC.

This clonotype appeared a few times. The chain links TRBV5-8 to TRBJ1-5, with TRBD1 as a possible D gene (6 bases). CDR1 and CDR2 from the germline V gene are SGHTS and YDEGEE. The CDR3 sequence is 15 residues long. V was pared by 4 bases and J by 0 bases, with 11 bases between. DNA of the CDR3: TGTGCCAGCAGCGGCGGACAGTCTAGCAATCAGCCCCAGCATTTT. This translates into CASSGGQSSNQPQHF.

This clonotype came up many times. This chain connects TRBV10-2 to TRBJ1-1; 9 bases are a match to TRBD1. This CDR3 region has 16 residues. Germline trimming cut 7 bases from V and 3 bases from J; bases unmatched to any gene: 12. The germline CDR1 and CDR2 sequences are WSHSY and SAAADI. Here the CDR3 DNA reads TGCGCCAGCACCCCGGGGCGGGACAGGGCATACACTGAAGCTTTCTTT. Protein sequence: CASTPGRDRAYTEAFF.

This clonotype was detected many times. The chain carries TRBV10-3 and TRBJ2-7; D ambiguous. CDR1 is ENHRY and CDR2 is SYGVKD in the germline V gene. Trimming removed 6 bases at V and 1 base at J, with 16 bases between. This CDR3 region has 15 residues. The CDR3 region has the DNA TGTGCCATCAGCCCCGCAGGTTCAGCGTCCTACGAGCAGTACTTC. Residues: CAISPAGSASYEQYF.

This clonotype was detected only once. This could be a read error, since a much larger clone is one nucleotide away. The chain has TRBV7-8 and TRBJ2-7; TRBD2 might be the D (5 bases). Germline CDR1 and CDR2: SGHVS and FQNEAQ. Trimming took off 5 bases at V and 1 base at J, with 15 bases between the two ends. The CDR3 sequence is 15 residues long. This CDR3 reads CASSPHRTVSYEQYF. The CDR3 DNA sequence: TGTGCCAGCAGCCCTCACCGGACTGTATCCTACGAGCAGTACTTC.

This clonotype came up many times. The J gene is TRBJ1-5, the V gene TRBV12-3 or TRBV12-4; tentative D call: TRBD1 (6 bases). There are 15 residues in the CDR3. V was trimmed by 2 bases and J by 5 bases, leaving 13 bases between them. The DNA of the CDR3 is TGTGCCAGCAGTTTAACGGGGGGCGCGTATCAGCCCCAGCATTTT. It codes for CASSLTGGAYQPQHF.

Ten or more counts support this clonotype. This chain uses TRBV6-1 with TRBJ1-2, with no clear D. Germline CDR1 and CDR2: MNHNS and SASEGT. V was cut by 10 bases and J by 1 base, with 13 bases left in between. The CDR3 is 13 residues long. The CDR3 coding sequence is TGTGCCACCTCACCTGGGGTTAACTATGGCTACACCTTC. Amino acid sequence: CATSPGVNYGYTF.

This clonotype was recorded many times. V usage is TRBV5-1 and J usage is TRBJ2-7, with D possibly being TRBD1 (5 bases). CDR1 and CDR2 from the germline V gene are SGHRS and YFSETQ. The CDR3 consists of 15 residues. V was clipped by 0 bases and J by 2 bases, with 12 bases between them. The CDR3 DNA follows: TGCGCCAGCAGCTTGGATTTACAGGCTGCCTACGAGCAGTACTTC. Translation: CASSLDLQAAYEQYF.

This clonotype occurred a few times. The rearrangement joins TRBV18 to TRBJ1-6; D unclear. V was pared by 2 bases and J by 6 bases, with 20 bases between. The germline V gene has CDR1 KGHSH and CDR2 LQKENI. The CDR3 is 18 amino acids. This chain's CDR3 is CASSPDGRSNPPNSPLHF. For the CDR3, the DNA is TGTGCCAGCTCACCAGACGGCAGATCTAACCCCCCTAATTCACCCCTCCACTTT.

The sample holds many counts of this clonotype. The genes are TRBV3-1 and TRBJ2-7, with TRBD1 matching 10 bases. The germline V gene has CDR1 LGHDT and CDR2 YNNKEL (reference sequence). CDR3 length equals 16 residues. Unmatched junction bases numbered 8, after V lost 2 bases and J lost 4 bases. CDR3 DNA sequence: TGTGCCAGCAGCCAACCTGCCGGGACAGGGGTGTACGAGCAGTACTTC. Translating gives CASSQPAGTGVYEQYF.

This clonotype was observed many times. This chain uses TRBV20-1 with TRBJ1-1; a possible D gene is TRBD1 (6 bases). The germline CDR1 and CDR2 sequences are DFQATT and SNEGSKA (reference sequence). The CDR3 sequence is 13 residues long. The ends were cut back, 2 bases at V and 1 base at J, with 8 bases in the middle. CDR3 coding DNA: TGCAGTGCTAGACCGGACAGGAACACTGAAGCTTTCTTT. Translated: CSARPDRNTEAFF.

This clonotype has more than one count but fewer than ten. The chain uses TRBV15 and TRBJ2-5; a weak D match, TRBD1 (6 bases). CDR1 LNHNV and CDR2 YYDKDF come from the germline V gene (reference sequence). Trimming cost V 3 bases and J 3 bases, with 17 bases left between them. The CDR3 loop spans 16 amino acids. The CDR3 nucleotides are TGTGCCACCAGCAGTGATGACAGGACGACCGAAGAGACCCAGTACTTC. It encodes CATSSDDRTTEETQYF.

The gene calls are TRBV4-1 and TRBJ1-5; D is undetermined. CDR1 MGHRA and CDR2 YSYEKL come from the germline V gene. V shed 6 bases and J shed 0 bases, with 12 bases lying between them. CDR3 size: 15 residues. The CDR3 sequence: CASSDGLYSNQPQHF. CDR3 DNA: TGCGCCAGCAGTGACGGGCTTTATAGCAATCAGCCCCAGCATTTT.

This clonotype was counted at least ten times. The chain couples TRBV20-1 to TRBJ2-7; D not resolved. V was clipped by 6 bases and J by 1 base, with 16 bases between them. This CDR3 has 14 amino acids. The V gene's germline CDR1 is DFQATT and CDR2 SNEGSKA (reference sequence). The CDR3 is CSAVNPYSSYEQYF. Written as DNA, the CDR3 is TGCAGTGCCGTTAACCCATACAGTTCCTACGAGCAGTACTTC.